A single sample gave rise to the 24 T cell receptor beta chains below, sequenced in a study of blood T cell repertoires in COVID-19 (TCRdb year 2020). The library was produced with the immunoSEQ multiplex PCR assay. Entries here come from immuneACCESS through TCRdb and include only in-frame sequences with V and J called. Some clones fail to appear in such tables; in the studies checked, an unresolved V gene covers under half of the shortfall, and the cause of the remainder is unknown. The sample table shows a few hundred thousand clones, and more than 70% are seen once. The top ten clones comprise about 1.1% of the sample. Material: PBMCs or T cells enriched from blood (not recorded which). These receptors were obtained from a woman aged 18 to 35 who had recovered from COVID-19.

The genes are TRBV28 and TRBJ1-3; perhaps TRBD1 as D (5 bases). Per germline, CDR1 MDHEN and CDR2 SYDVKM. The CDR3 has 15 residues. V dropped 3 bases and J dropped 4 bases, with 13 bases sitting between them. CDR3: CASSFPGTYGNTIYF. CDR3 bases: TGTGCCAGCAGTTTCCCCGGGACTTACGGAAACACCATATATTTT.

This clone was observed a few times. The chain combines TRBV6-1 with TRBJ1-5; 9 nucleotides agree with TRBD1. Germline V CDR1 and CDR2: MNHNS, SASEGT. The ends lost 0 bases at V and 6 bases at J; junction bases unmatched: 9. The CDR3 loop spans 17 amino acids. This CDR3 reads CASSEAPTGGVSQPQHF. In DNA form, the CDR3 reads TGTGCCAGCAGTGAAGCCCCGACAGGGGGGGTTAGTCAGCCCCAGCATTTT.

The chain recombines TRBV9 with TRBJ2-1, with D perhaps matching TRBD1 (6 bases). Per germline, CDR1 SGDLS and CDR2 YYNGEE. The ends were cut back, 0 bases at V and 7 bases at J, with 17 bases in the middle. The CDR3 totals 16 residues. The CDR3 is CASSVGRGRGNNEQFF. In DNA, the CDR3 is TGTGCCAGCAGCGTAGGCAGGGGCCGTGGGAATAATGAGCAGTTCTTC.

The chain carries TRBV5-6 and TRBJ2-1; TRBD2 aligns across 8 bases. Germline V gives CDR1 SGHDT, CDR2 YYEEEE. V trimming: 3 bases; J trimming: 4 bases; junction bases outside the gene matches: 12. There are 17 residues in the CDR3. DNA for the CDR3: TGTGCCAGCAGCTCGGAAAAATCGGGACTAGGGTACAATGAGCAGTTCTTC. This translates into CASSSEKSGLGYNEQFF. Filled out from reference TRBV5-6 and TRBJ2-1, the complete variable domain reads DAGVTQSPTHLIKTRGQQVTLRCSPKSGHDTVSWYQQALGQGPQFIFQYYEEEERQRGNFPDRFSGHQFPNYSSELNVNALLLGDSALYLCASSSEKSGLGYNEQFFGPGTRLTVL.

The chain uses TRBV4-3 and TRBJ1-6, with a tentative D call TRBD1 (6 bases). This CDR3 has 13 residues. The germline CDR1 and CDR2 sequences are LGHNA and YSLEER. V was trimmed by 1 base and J by 10 bases, leaving 8 bases between them. The CDR3, as DNA: TGCGCCAGCAGCCAAGCAGGGGAGTCACCCCTCCACTTT. Translation gives CASSQAGESPLHF.

This CDR3 reads CASSQLAGFTYNEQFF. The CDR3 DNA sequence: TGTGCCAGCAGCCAACTAGCGGGCTTTACCTACAATGAGCAGTTCTTC. The chain uses TRBV7-3 and TRBJ2-1, with TRBD2 matching 9 bases. CDR1 is SGHTA, CDR2 FQGTGA, per germline. V was clipped by 5 bases and J by 2 bases; unmatched bases: 7. The CDR3 extends over 16 amino acids.

The table lists this clone with a few counts. The chain recombines TRBV30 with TRBJ1-1; 7 bases agree with TRBD1. Trimming at V came to 1 base and at J to 3 bases, leaving 2 bases not matched to a gene. This CDR3 is 13 amino acids long. CDR1 GTSNPN and CDR2 SVGIG come from the germline V gene (reference sequence). In DNA form, the CDR3 reads TGTGCCTGGAGTGAGCAGGGGGACACTGAAGCTTTCTTT. Translating it yields CAWSEQGDTEAFF. The full variable domain, rest sourced from reference TRBV30 and TRBJ1-1, is SQTIHQWPATLVQPVGSPLSLECTVEGTSNPNLYWYRQAAGRGLQLLFYSVGIGQISSEVPQNLSASRPQDRQFILSSKKLLLSDSGFYLCAWSEQGDTEAFFGQGTRLTVV.

The chain couples TRBV5-6 to TRBJ2-7; TRBD2 is a possible D gene (5 bases). Germline V CDR1 and CDR2: SGHDT, YYEEEE. Trimming pared 10 bases from V and 1 base from J, leaving 15 bases between. CDR3 length equals 13 residues. The CDR3 spells CAGAVRLSYEQYF. DNA for the CDR3: TGTGCCGGAGCGGTAAGGCTTTCCTACGAGCAGTACTTC.

V gene TRBV11-1 combines with J gene TRBJ1-1; 8 bases agree with TRBD1. CDR1 and CDR2 (germline): SGHAT, FQDESV (reference sequence). The CDR3 has 14 amino acids. V lost 5 bases, J lost 1 base, and 3 bases stayed unmatched. CDR3 nucleotide sequence: TGTGCCAGCAGCCACGACAGGGGGAACACTGAAGCTTTCTTT. Translating gives CASSHDRGNTEAFF. Using reference TRBV11-1 and TRBJ1-1 for the parts outside the CDR3, the full variable domain is EAEVAQSPRYKITEKSQAVAFWCDPISGHATLYWYRQILGQGPELLVQFQDESVVDDSQLPKDRFSAERLKGVDSTLKIQPAELGDSAMYLCASSHDRGNTEAFFGQGTRLTVV.

The chain employs TRBV4-1 and TRBJ2-7, with 13 positions matching TRBD2. This CDR3 is built from 15 residues. From germline, CDR1 is MGHRA and CDR2 YSYEKL. Trimming cost V 3 bases and J 5 bases; bases outside gene matches: 4. The CDR3 DNA reads TGCGCCAGCAGCCAGACCGGACTAGCGGGGGACGAGCAGTACTTC. Its protein product is CASSQTGLAGDEQYF.

This sequence joins TRBV10-1 and TRBJ2-7; 9 positions match TRBD1. With 6 bases clipped from V and 2 bases from J, the junction kept 11 bases outside the gene matches. CDR3 size: 16 residues. Germline V CDR1 and CDR2: WNHNN, SYGVQD (reference sequence). The CDR3 sequence is CASRRPRDRVTYEQYF. CDR3 bases: TGCGCCAGCAGGAGACCCCGGGACAGGGTTACCTACGAGCAGTACTTC.

The CDR3 here is CASSLSPSGGYTF. As DNA, the CDR3 is TGTGCCAGCAGTCTTAGTCCCTCGGGAGGCTACACCTTC. The gene calls are TRBV6-5 and TRBJ1-2; D remains ambiguous. Trimming pared 5 bases from V and 8 bases from J, leaving 15 bases between. CDR1 is MNHEY, CDR2 SVGAGI, per germline. The CDR3 extends over 13 amino acids.

The rearrangement links TRBV20-1 to TRBJ1-1, with D maybe TRBD1 (5 bases). Trimming stripped 3 bases from V and 5 bases from J, with 13 bases between. The germline V gene encodes CDR1 DFQATT and CDR2 SNEGSKA (reference sequence). CDR3 length: 13 residues. DNA of the CDR3: TGCAGTGCTAGTATCAGGGCTAAGACTGAAGCTTTCTTT. It specifies CSASIRAKTEAFF.

This CDR3 is CASSPPESYEQYF. As DNA, the CDR3 is TGTGCCAGCAGCCCGCCGGAGTCCTACGAGCAGTACTTC. The rearrangement uses TRBV5-6 and TRBJ2-7; no clear D. Germline CDR1 reads SGHDT; CDR2 reads YYEEEE. The CDR3 is 13 residues long. Trimming pared 4 bases from V and 1 base from J, leaving 9 bases between.

This clone has a count of ten or more. The CDR3 protein is CASSSGNNYPPYEQYF. CDR3 nucleotide sequence: TGCGCCAGCAGCTCGGGAAATAACTATCCCCCCTACGAGCAGTACTTC. The chain recombines TRBV5-1 with TRBJ2-7; perhaps TRBD2 as D (5 bases). The CDR3 has 16 residues. Trimming stripped 3 bases from V and 2 bases from J, with 18 bases between. CDR1 and CDR2 (germline): SGHRS, YFSETQ.

The V gene is TRBV4-3, the J gene TRBJ1-6, with TRBD1 identical over 8 bases. Germline V gene data show CDR1 as LGHNA and CDR2 as YSLEER. This CDR3 comprises 16 residues. V was clipped by 2 bases and J by 3 bases; unmatched bases: 3. CDR3 protein: CASSQHGQGYNSPLHF. The CDR3, as DNA: TGCGCCAGCAGCCAACATGGACAGGGCTATAATTCACCCCTCCACTTT.

The chain recombines TRBV18 with TRBJ2-5; possibly TRBD2 for D (5 bases). The CDR3 is 15 amino acids. Germline V gene lookup returns CDR1 KGHSH and CDR2 LQKENI. V was pared by 0 bases and J by 7 bases, with 15 bases between. DNA of the CDR3: TGTGCCAGCTCACCACCCTCCGGAGCGCGGGTGACCCAGTACTTC. This gives the protein CASSPPSGARVTQYF. Combining the CDR3 with reference TRBV18 and TRBJ2-5 gives the whole variable domain NAGVMQNPRHLVRRRGQEARLRCSPMKGHSHVYWYRQLPEEGLKFMVYLQKENIIDESGMPKERFSAEFPKEGPSILRIQQVVRGDSAAYFCASSPPSGARVTQYFGPGTRLLVL.

The rearrangement uses TRBV5-1 and TRBJ1-4, with 11 nucleotides matching TRBD1. The CDR3 is made up of 16 amino acids. Losses at the gene ends were 3 bases for V and 4 bases for J; bases not matched to a gene: 5. Germline V gives CDR1 SGHRS, CDR2 YFSETQ. The CDR3, as DNA: TGCGCCAGCAGCTGGGGGACAGGGGGTGTTAATGAAAAACTGTTTTTT. Translation: CASSWGTGGVNEKLFF.

This chain connects TRBV9 to TRBJ2-5; D uncertain. V was shortened by 2 bases and J by 1 base, with 12 bases between the two germline ends. Germline lookup yields CDR1 SGDLS and CDR2 YYNGEE. This CDR3 spans 15 amino acids. DNA of the CDR3: TGTGCCAGCAGCGTCTTTGGAGTTTTCCAAGAGACCCAGTACTTC. Translated: CASSVFGVFQETQYF.

This chain uses TRBV2 with TRBJ2-7, with TRBD1 matching 10 bases. The junction had 8 bases not matched to a gene; V was cut back by 6 bases and J by 9 bases. The CDR3 has 13 amino acids. The germline CDR1 and CDR2 sequences are SNHLY and FYNNEI. The CDR3 reads CASRWTGGGVQYF. The CDR3 nucleotides are TGTGCCAGCAGATGGACAGGGGGAGGCGTGCAGTACTTC.

The chain employs TRBV18 and TRBJ1-2; 7 positions match TRBD1. V lost 3 bases, J lost 1 base, and 8 bases stayed unmatched. Germline CDR1 and CDR2: KGHSH and LQKENI. CDR3 length: 16 residues. The chain's CDR3 is CASSPPGTVFNYGYTF. For the CDR3, the DNA is TGTGCCAGCTCACCCCCCGGGACAGTGTTTAACTATGGCTACACCTTC.

J is TRBJ2-3 and V is TRBV28; 10 bases align to TRBD2. Germline V gives CDR1 MDHEN, CDR2 SYDVKM. Trimming took 1 base from V and 1 from J; bases not matched to a gene: 11. The CDR3 covers 19 residues. In DNA form, the CDR3 reads TGTGCCAGCAGTTTATTTGGGTCCCTTACTAGCGGGGGCACAGATACGCAGTATTTT. As protein: CASSLFGSLTSGGTDTQYF.

This clone was picked up one time. The rearrangement uses TRBV19 and TRBJ1-2; D ambiguous. CDR3 length: 13 residues. Looked up from germline, CDR1 is LNHDA and CDR2 is SQIVND (reference sequence). V was cut by 4 bases and J by 8 bases, with 14 bases left in between. The CDR3, as DNA: TGTGCCAGTAGTACGACGGGAGGAGGGGGCTACACCTTC. Amino acid sequence: CASSTTGGGGYTF. The complete variable domain, with remaining parts taken from reference TRBV19 and TRBJ1-2, reads DGGITQSPKYLFRKEGQNVTLSCEQNLNHDAMYWYRQDPGQGLRLIYYSQIVNDFQKGDIAEGYSVSREKKESFPLTVTSAQKNPTAFYLCASSTTGGGGYTFGSGTRLTVV.

CDR3 sequence reads: CASSLGTSNYNEQFF. The CDR3 DNA sequence: TGTGCCAGCAGTTTAGGGACTAGCAACTACAATGAGCAGTTCTTC. The rearrangement uses TRBV27 and TRBJ2-1; TRBD2 aligns across 9 bases. The V gene's germline CDR1 is MNHEY and CDR2 SMNVEV (reference sequence). V dropped 2 bases and J dropped 3; count of bases not matched to a gene: 2. The CDR3 sequence is 15 residues long.